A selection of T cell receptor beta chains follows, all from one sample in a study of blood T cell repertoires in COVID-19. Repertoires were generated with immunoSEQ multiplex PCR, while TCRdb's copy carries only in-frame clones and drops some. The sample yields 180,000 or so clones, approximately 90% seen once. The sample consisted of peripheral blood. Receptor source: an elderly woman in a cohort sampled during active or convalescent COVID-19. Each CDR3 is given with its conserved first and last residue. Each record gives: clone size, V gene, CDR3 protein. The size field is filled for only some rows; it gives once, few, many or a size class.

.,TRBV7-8,CASSLRRNSGNTIYF
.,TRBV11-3,CASSQGHISGNTIYF
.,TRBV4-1,CASTPGDVAYNEQFF
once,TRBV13,CASSLMVDQPQHF
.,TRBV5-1,CASSRDIGNSPLHF
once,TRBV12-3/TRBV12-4,CASSLSEGREQFF
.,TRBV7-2,CASSLDRYIQYF
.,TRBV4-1,CASSSRFRDRAPETQYF
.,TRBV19,CASSIIYRPTGTYGYTF
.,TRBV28,CASIDQGNTYEQYF
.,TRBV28,CASSSGGGNEKLFF